This T cell receptor (beta chain) originates from a study of T-cell reconstitution after alpha-beta-depleted transplantation in children. This clonotype was observed a handful of times. Preparing the TCRbeta library involved the use of unique molecular identifiers. TCRdb ran MiXCR on the PCR reads and lists one entry per CDR3 protein. Of about 270,000 distinct CDR3 sequences in the sample, more than 9% are singletons; the top ten hold around 9.1%. Trimming took off 4 bases at V and 0 bases at J, with 6 bases between the two ends. Per germline, CDR1 SEHNR and CDR2 FQNEAQ (reference sequence). The CDR3 sequence is 14 residues long.

This clonotype was obtained from a human donor who donated a stem cell graft to a child with SCID. The genes are TRBV7-9 and TRBJ1-4, with D uncertain. The sequencing used PBMCs from the stem cell graft donor, collected from the stem cell graft. This CDR3 reads CASSSPPTNEKLFF. The CDR3 DNA reads as TGTGCCAGCAGCTCACCCCCAACTAATGAAAAACTGTTTTTT.